The 15 T cell receptor beta chains listed next were all sequenced from one sample in a study of T cell responses to AZD1222 COVID-19 vaccine. Clones were read by immunoSEQ multiplex PCR, and TCRdb kept only the in-frame ones, dropping some. The sample records roughly 97,000 clones, around 86% being singletons. This material consisted of peripheral blood, taken 28 days after the second dose of the MenACWY control vaccine. The receptors were gathered from an adult who received the MenACWY meningococcal vaccine as a control.

J is TRBJ2-7 and V is TRBV19; D unresolved. The CDR3 runs 14 residues. Trimming removed 4 bases from V and 3 bases from J, with 13 bases in between. Germline V CDR1 and CDR2: LNHDA, SQIVND (reference sequence). The CDR3: CASSRVGIGYEQYF. The CDR3 coding sequence is TGTGCCAGTAGTAGGGTGGGAATCGGCTACGAGCAGTACTTC.

This sequence joins TRBV5-1 and TRBJ2-1; 8 bases line up with TRBD1. The germline V gene has CDR1 SGHRS and CDR2 YFSETQ. Trimming removed 4 bases from V and 4 bases from J; junction bases left unmatched: 16. This CDR3 has 18 residues. The CDR3 nucleotides read TGCGCCAGCAGCCGAAACCAAGCCGACAGGGGCGCATACAATGAGCAGTTCTTC. The encoded protein is CASSRNQADRGAYNEQFF. The full variable domain, rest sourced from reference TRBV5-1 and TRBJ2-1, is KAGVTQTPRYLIKTRGQQVTLSCSPISGHRSVSWYQQTPGQGLQFLFEYFSETQRNKGNFPGRFSGRQFSNSRSEMNVSTLELGDSALYLCASSRNQADRGAYNEQFFGPGTRLTVL.

The V and J genes are TRBV7-2 and TRBJ2-3; 10 bases align to TRBD2. Per the germline V gene, CDR1 is SGHTA and CDR2 is FQGNSA. V gave up 5 bases and J gave up 4 bases; unmatched junction bases: 9. This CDR3 has 16 residues. Written as DNA, the CDR3 is TGTGCCAGCAGCCAGCAGAGCGGGGGGGGGTCAGATACGCAGTATTTT. Translated, it gives CASSQQSGGGSDTQYF.

This clone was counted between two and nine times. The gene calls are TRBV27 and TRBJ2-1; D tentatively fits TRBD1 or TRBD2 (6 bases each). The V end lost 2 bases, the J end lost 5 bases, and 19 bases lay between the germline ends. In germline, CDR1 is MNHEY, CDR2 SMNVEV (reference sequence). The CDR3 covers 17 residues. The DNA for the CDR3 is TGTGCCAGCAGTTTAGAATTGCAAGGGGGGTCCCACAATGAGCAGTTCTTC. Protein sequence: CASSLELQGGSHNEQFF.

CDR3 in DNA: TGTGCCAGCAGCTTCGATTCTGGGGGGGCCTTTGAGCAGTTCTTC. It encodes CASSFDSGGAFEQFF. The chain is built from TRBV7-2 and TRBJ2-1; tentative D call: TRBD2 (7 bases). The V gene's germline CDR1 is SGHTA and CDR2 FQGNSA. The V and J ends lost 3 bases and 9 bases respectively, with 18 bases between them. The length of the CDR3 is 15 residues.

As DNA, the CDR3 is TGTGCCAGCAGCTTCCCTGGGACAAGGAATGAAAAACTGTTTTTT. This translates into CASSFPGTRNEKLFF. The V and J genes are TRBV5-5 and TRBJ1-4; weak D call: TRBD1 (6 bases). Per the germline V gene, CDR1 is SGHKS and CDR2 is YYEKEE (reference sequence). The CDR3 has 15 amino acids. Trimming left V 2 bases short and J 5 bases short, with 13 bases between.

The table lists this clone with a few counts. The chain combines TRBV20-1 with TRBJ2-7; possible D gene TRBD2, 6 bases. Trimming removed 3 bases from V and 3 bases from J, with 15 bases in between. The CDR3 sequence is 14 residues long. Germline V gene lookup returns CDR1 DFQATT and CDR2 SNEGSKA (reference sequence). Here the CDR3 DNA reads TGCAGTGCTAGTGAGAGACGGGGAGGCTACGAGCAGTACTTC. Translation: CSASERRGGYEQYF.

This clone was detected once. The V call is TRBV18, the J call TRBJ1-2, with 9 bases aligning to TRBD1. The V gene's germline CDR1 is KGHSH and CDR2 LQKENI. The CDR3 extends over 13 amino acids. The V and J ends lost 5 bases and 4 bases, in that order; junction bases with no gene match: 2. The CDR3 sequence: CASSADRGYGYTF. In nucleotides, the CDR3 is TGTGCCAGCTCAGCGGACAGGGGCTATGGCTACACCTTC.

The chain combines TRBV24-1 with TRBJ2-6; D unresolved. Germline V gives CDR1 KGHDR, CDR2 SFDVKD. The CDR3 covers 13 residues. Trimming took off 11 bases at V and 1 base at J, with 8 bases between the two ends. CDR3 in amino acids: CAIQVSGANVLTF. CDR3 nucleotide sequence: TGTGCCATCCAGGTGTCTGGGGCCAACGTCCTGACTTTC.

The chain is built from TRBV5-1 and TRBJ1-2; D is undetermined. From germline, CDR1 is SGHRS and CDR2 YFSETQ. V was trimmed by 0 bases and J by 3 bases, leaving 12 bases between them. This CDR3 is 15 amino acids long. This chain's CDR3 is CASSLARDGYYGYTF. CDR3 bases: TGCGCCAGCAGCTTGGCCCGTGACGGATACTATGGCTACACCTTC.

The chain links TRBV7-9 to TRBJ1-4; 8 bases fit TRBD1. With V trimmed by 5 bases and J by 7 bases, 6 bases remained unmatched. This CDR3 is built from 14 residues. The germline V gene encodes CDR1 SEHNR and CDR2 FQNEAQ (reference sequence). CDR3 bases: TGTGCCAGCAGCCGGACAGGGTTGGGTGAAAAACTGTTTTTT. Protein product: CASSRTGLGEKLFF.

This chain uses TRBV28 with TRBJ1-5; D is unresolved. V was pared by 8 bases and J by 5 bases, with 13 bases between. This CDR3 spans 13 amino acids. Germline V gene data show CDR1 as MDHEN and CDR2 as SYDVKM. The CDR3 loop is CASPISTHQPQHF. CDR3 nucleotides: TGTGCCAGCCCTATTTCCACTCATCAGCCCCAGCATTTT.

The chain is built from TRBV11-2 and TRBJ1-6; D is perhaps TRBD1 (5 bases). CDR3 size: 15 residues. V shed 1 base and J shed 5 bases, with 9 bases lying between them. Germline assignment: CDR1 SGHAT and CDR2 FQNNGV. CDR3 DNA: TGTGCCAGCAGCTTAGCGGGGGGAAATAATTCACCCCTCCACTTT. Protein: CASSLAGGNNSPLHF.

The CDR3 DNA sequence: TGTGCCAGCAGATTAGGATATGGCTACACCTTC. Protein: CASRLGYGYTF. V gene TRBV28 combines with J gene TRBJ1-2, with D uncertain. From germline, CDR1 is MDHEN and CDR2 SYDVKM. V was cut by 6 bases and J by 5 bases, with 7 bases left in between. This CDR3 has 11 amino acids.

The rearrangement uses TRBV5-8 and TRBJ2-1; no reliable D call. This CDR3 spans 13 amino acids. The germline V gene encodes CDR1 SGHTS and CDR2 YDEGEE. Between the trimmed V and J ends, which lost 0 bases and 8 bases, there was a span of 9 bases. CDR3 region: CASSLAAADEQFF. DNA of the CDR3: TGTGCCAGCAGCTTGGCGGCAGCCGATGAGCAGTTCTTC.